Sequencing of this T cell receptor (beta chain) was carried out in a study of T-cell reconstitution after alpha-beta-depleted transplantation in children (TCRdb year 2016). Some background on the complete study: Using TCR repertoire profiling, the study followed T-cell immune reconstitution in a quantitative way in children after TCRalphabeta/CD19-depleted allogeneic hematopoietic cell transplantation.

The method behind the library was PCR. The instrument given in TCRdb is Illumina HiSeq 2500. To normalize quantification of the TCRbeta repertoire, the TCR libraries were built with molecular barcoding that relied on unique molecular identifiers. TCRdb reran the public reads through fastp at Q25 and MiXCR, keeping productive beta chains. Each entry is one CDR3 protein sequence, shown with its most common DNA and genes. In this sample the table shows roughly 24,000 distinct CDR3 sequences, about 11% of which occur a single time. In total, the top ten clones hold 20% to 30% of the sample. This clonotype was detected many times. This receptor's antigen is unknown. Base-call qualities are not available, and no considerably larger clone is one nucleotide away. For this chain, trimming is 4 bases at the V end and 2 bases at the J end, and the number of junction bases without a gene match is 2. The CDR3 runs 13 residues from the cysteine to the phenylalanine. Kept here is only the CDR3 DNA, which spans 39 bases and is read in frame from base 1. The CDR1 and CDR2 encoded by the germline V gene are SGDLS and YYNGEE.

This chain is built from TRBV9 and TRBJ2-5; 7 junctional bases match TRBD2. This TCR derives from a human donor who donated a stem cell graft to a child with chronic granulomatous disease. The sample here was PBMCs from the stem cell graft donor, taken from the stem cell graft. The DNA sequence reads TGTGCCAGCAGCCCGGGACTACAAGAGACCCAGTACTTC. Its product reads: CASSPGLQETQYF.